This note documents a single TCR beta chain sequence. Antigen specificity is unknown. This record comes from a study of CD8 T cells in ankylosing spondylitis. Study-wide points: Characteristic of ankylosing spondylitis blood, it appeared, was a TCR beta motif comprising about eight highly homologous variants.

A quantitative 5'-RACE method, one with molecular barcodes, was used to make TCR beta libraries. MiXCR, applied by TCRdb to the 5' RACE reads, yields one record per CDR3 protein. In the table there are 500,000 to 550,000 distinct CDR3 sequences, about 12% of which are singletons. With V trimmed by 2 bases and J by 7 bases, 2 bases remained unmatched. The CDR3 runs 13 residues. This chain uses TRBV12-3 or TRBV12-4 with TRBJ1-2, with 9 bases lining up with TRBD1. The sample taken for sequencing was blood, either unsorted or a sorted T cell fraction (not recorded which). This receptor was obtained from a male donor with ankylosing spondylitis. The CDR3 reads CASSLRDRAGYTF. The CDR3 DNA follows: TGTGCCAGCAGTTTAAGGGACAGGGCTGGCTACACCTTC.